The 19 T cell receptor beta chains listed next were all sequenced from one sample in a study of radiotherapy plus CTLA-4 blockade in lung cancer. Method: immunoSEQ multiplex PCR; TCRdb's copy keeps in-frame clones and lacks some. Among about 85,000 clones listed, approximately 84% were seen once. Specimen: peripheral blood, collected from a patient treated with radiotherapy plus ipilimumab. These receptor sequences come from a human donor with non-small cell lung cancer who had a partial response to radiotherapy plus ipilimumab.

This clone was counted once. This sequence joins TRBV27 and TRBJ1-6, with TRBD1 identical over 7 bases. V shed 3 bases and J 0 bases; nucleotides not matched to a gene: 8. The CDR3 has 18 amino acids. Germline values: CDR1 MNHEY, CDR2 SMNVEV (reference sequence). The CDR3 DNA is TGTGCCAGCAGTTTCAGGCAGGGGGAGAGCTCCTATAATTCACCCCTCCACTTT. Amino acid sequence: CASSFRQGESSYNSPLHF.

J is TRBJ1-2 and V is TRBV5-1, with D maybe TRBD1 (5 bases). V dropped 0 bases and J dropped 0 bases, with 15 bases sitting between them. CDR1 and CDR2 (germline): SGHRS, YFSETQ. The CDR3 has 17 amino acids. CDR3: CASSLGGVGAANYGYTF. The CDR3 coding sequence is TGCGCCAGCAGCTTGGGGGGGGTAGGAGCTGCTAACTATGGCTACACCTTC.

The V call is TRBV11-3, the J call TRBJ2-1; 8 bases agree with TRBD1. The CDR3 is made up of 17 amino acids. Germline CDR1 SGHNT, CDR2 YENEEA. Trimming removed 1 base from V and 11 bases from J; junction bases left unmatched: 16. The CDR3 DNA reads as TGTGCCAGCAGCTTAGCTTGGGGCAGGGGGCGCATTTCCCAGCAGTTCTTC. This sequence encodes CASSLAWGRGRISQQFF.

J is TRBJ1-2 and V is TRBV7-9; the D gene is possibly TRBD1 (6 bases). V was trimmed by 1 base and J by 7 bases, leaving 7 bases between them. The CDR3 totals 12 residues. Germline CDR1 and CDR2: SEHNR and FQNEAQ (reference sequence). CDR3 loop: CASSLDRAGYTF. The CDR3 coding sequence is TGTGCCAGCAGCTTAGACAGGGCTGGCTACACCTTC.

The chain employs TRBV19 and TRBJ2-2; D is perhaps TRBD2 (5 bases). V shed 2 bases and J shed 2 bases, with 12 bases lying between them. From germline, CDR1 is LNHDA and CDR2 SQIVND (reference sequence). The CDR3 spans 16 residues. The CDR3 DNA reads TGTGCCAGTAGTATATCCACTTCTAGCAACACCGGGGAGCTGTTTTTT. The encoded protein is CASSISTSSNTGELFF.

V usage is TRBV6-5 and J usage is TRBJ1-2; a weak D match, TRBD1 (6 bases). The germline V and J ends were trimmed by 0 bases and 4 bases, with 12 bases remaining between them. CDR1 is MNHEY, CDR2 SVGAGI, per germline. The CDR3 is 15 amino acids. CDR3 in DNA: TGTGCCAGCAGTTACTCTTCCCGGACAGTCTATGGCTACACCTTC. Encoded protein: CASSYSSRTVYGYTF.

The V gene is TRBV19, the J gene TRBJ1-1; 7 bases align to TRBD1. The CDR3 is 14 amino acids. Germline V gives CDR1 LNHDA, CDR2 SQIVND (reference sequence). The trim removed 6 bases at V and 0 bases at J, leaving 4 bases unmatched. CDR3 sequence reads: CASSRQGMNTEAFF. Written as DNA, the CDR3 is TGTGCCAGTAGCCGACAGGGCATGAACACTGAAGCTTTCTTT.

This clone has just one count. This sequence joins TRBV4-1 and TRBJ2-3; D is ambiguous. V was pared by 2 bases and J by 4 bases, with 13 bases between. Germline assignment: CDR1 MGHRA and CDR2 YSYEKL. This CDR3 region has 15 residues. The DNA for the CDR3 is TGCGCCAGCAGCCAAACCCAAGGAGTCCCAGATACGCAGTATTTT. Translating gives CASSQTQGVPDTQYF.

V and J are TRBV5-1 and TRBJ2-6; D might be TRBD2 (7 bases). CDR1 and CDR2 from the germline V gene are SGHRS and YFSETQ. V lost 4 bases to trimming and J lost 0 bases, with 11 bases between them. The length of the CDR3 is 16 residues. CDR3 sequence reads: CASSPRGGSGANVLTF. The CDR3 DNA reads TGCGCCAGCAGCCCGAGGGGGGGCTCTGGGGCCAACGTCCTGACTTTC. Full variable domain (outside the CDR3, taken from reference TRBV5-1 and TRBJ2-6): KAGVTQTPRYLIKTRGQQVTLSCSPISGHRSVSWYQQTPGQGLQFLFEYFSETQRNKGNFPGRFSGRQFSNSRSEMNVSTLELGDSALYLCASSPRGGSGANVLTFGAGSRLTVL.

V and J are TRBV7-2 and TRBJ2-3; 11 bases match TRBD2. Germline V CDR1 and CDR2: SGHTA, FQGNSA. V lost 1 base and J lost 4; bases outside the gene matches: 4. There are 16 residues in the CDR3. The CDR3 coding sequence is TGTGCCAGCAGCTTAGGGCTAGCGGGAGGTTCAGATACGCAGTATTTT. It yields the protein CASSLGLAGGSDTQYF.

This chain connects TRBV5-6 to TRBJ1-5; 10 nucleotides line up with TRBD1. V dropped 3 bases and J dropped 4; count of bases not matched to a gene: 7. Germline values: CDR1 SGHDT, CDR2 YYEEEE. The CDR3 has 16 amino acids. Written as DNA, the CDR3 is TGTGCCAGCAGCTACTGGACAGGGGGGACTAATCAGCCCCAGCATTTT. The encoded protein is CASSYWTGGTNQPQHF.

This clone is a singleton in its sample. The chain is built from TRBV6-4 and TRBJ2-3; the match to TRBD2 covers 11 bases. This CDR3 contains 16 residues. CDR1 and CDR2 (germline): MRHNA, SNTAGT. With 7 bases clipped from V and 5 bases from J, the junction kept 11 bases outside the gene matches. The CDR3 bases are TGTGCCAGCACCCCGACTAGCGGGACTTCTGTAGATACGCAGTATTTT. Its translation is CASTPTSGTSVDTQYF.

The rearrangement joins TRBV9 to TRBJ1-4; D possibly corresponds to TRBD1 (5 bases). Germline loops: CDR1 SGDLS, CDR2 YYNGEE. Trimming took off 0 bases at V and 6 bases at J, with 12 bases between the two ends. The CDR3 is 15 residues long. The CDR3, as DNA: TGTGCCAGCAGCGTAGCCGGACGGGGGGATGAAAAACTGTTTTTT. Amino acids: CASSVAGRGDEKLFF.

DNA of the CDR3: TGTGCCAGCAGCCGAAGAGAACCGGGACTGTGGGGGAAGACTGAAGCTTTCTTT. Its translation: CASSRREPGLWGKTEAFF. This rearrangement joins TRBV4-2 to TRBJ1-1; possibly TRBD1 for D (5 bases). Trimming pared 4 bases from V and 5 bases from J, leaving 26 bases between. The CDR3 has 18 amino acids. Germline loops: CDR1 LGHNA, CDR2 YNFKEQ.

V usage is TRBV19 and J usage is TRBJ1-1; TRBD1 is a possible D gene (6 bases). The CDR3 covers 14 residues. CDR1 is LNHDA and CDR2 is SQIVND in the germline V gene (reference sequence). V dropped 4 bases and J dropped 1 base, with 10 bases sitting between them. DNA of the CDR3: TGTGCCAGTAGTAAACGGACAGAGAACACTGAAGCTTTCTTT. Translation gives CASSKRTENTEAFF.

The gene calls are TRBV27 and TRBJ2-5; weak D call: TRBD1 (5 bases). The CDR3 length is 15 residues. Trimming took off 4 bases at V and 4 bases at J, with 16 bases between the two ends. The V gene's germline CDR1 is MNHEY and CDR2 SMNVEV (reference sequence). In DNA form, the CDR3 reads TGTGCCAGCAGTTACGACAGTTTCGCGAGAGAGACCCAGTACTTC. Protein sequence: CASSYDSFARETQYF.

V is TRBV7-8 and J is TRBJ1-5; possible D gene TRBD1, 5 bases. Germline V lookup: CDR1 SGHVS, CDR2 FQNEAQ. Trimming took off 5 bases at V and 5 bases at J, with 22 bases between the two ends. The CDR3 totals 17 residues. In DNA, the CDR3 is TGTGCCAGCAGCCGCGTGGGGCAGGGTGTGAAGCATCAGCCCCAGCATTTT. This gives the protein CASSRVGQGVKHQPQHF.

This clone was seen just once. This chain joins TRBV4-2 and TRBJ2-1; D ambiguous. Germline V CDR1 and CDR2: LGHNA, YNFKEQ. The CDR3 covers 12 residues. Trimming shortened V by 4 bases and J by 8 bases, and 9 bases separated the two germline ends. The CDR3 reads CASSRGRDEQFF. CDR3 coding DNA: TGTGCCAGCAGCCGTGGCCGGGATGAGCAGTTCTTC.

The genes are TRBV7-8 and TRBJ2-7; D is perhaps TRBD1 (5 bases). The CDR3 length is 12 residues. Germline CDR1 and CDR2: SGHVS and FQNEAQ. V was trimmed by 3 bases and J by 4 bases, leaving 7 bases between them. As DNA, the CDR3 is TGTGCCAGCAGCTTGCAGGGATACGAGCAGTACTTC. Translated: CASSLQGYEQYF.